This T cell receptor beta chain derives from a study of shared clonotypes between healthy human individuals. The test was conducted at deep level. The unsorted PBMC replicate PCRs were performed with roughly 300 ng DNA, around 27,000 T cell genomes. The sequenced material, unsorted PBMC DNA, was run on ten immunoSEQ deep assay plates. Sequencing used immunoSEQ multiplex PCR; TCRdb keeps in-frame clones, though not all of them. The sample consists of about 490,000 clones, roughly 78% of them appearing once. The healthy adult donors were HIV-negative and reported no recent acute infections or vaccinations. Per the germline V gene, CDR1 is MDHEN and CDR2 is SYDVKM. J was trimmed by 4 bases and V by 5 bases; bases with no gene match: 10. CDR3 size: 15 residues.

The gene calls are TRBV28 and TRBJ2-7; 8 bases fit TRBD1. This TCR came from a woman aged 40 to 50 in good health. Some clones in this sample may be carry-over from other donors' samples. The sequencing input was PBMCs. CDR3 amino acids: CASSAFRTGSYEQYF. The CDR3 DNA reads TGTGCCAGCAGTGCCTTTAGGACAGGGTCTTACGAGCAGTACTTC.